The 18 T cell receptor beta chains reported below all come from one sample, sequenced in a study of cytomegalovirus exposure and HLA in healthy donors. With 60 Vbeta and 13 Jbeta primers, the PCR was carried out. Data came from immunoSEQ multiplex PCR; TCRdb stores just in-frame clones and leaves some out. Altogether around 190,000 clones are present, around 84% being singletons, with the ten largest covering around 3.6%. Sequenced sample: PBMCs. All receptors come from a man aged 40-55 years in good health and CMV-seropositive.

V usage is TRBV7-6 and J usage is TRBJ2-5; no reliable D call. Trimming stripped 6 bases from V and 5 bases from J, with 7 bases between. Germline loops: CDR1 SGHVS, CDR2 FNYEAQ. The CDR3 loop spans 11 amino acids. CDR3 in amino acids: CASRSRETQYF. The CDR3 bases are TGTGCCAGCAGGTCTAGGGAGACCCAGTACTTC.

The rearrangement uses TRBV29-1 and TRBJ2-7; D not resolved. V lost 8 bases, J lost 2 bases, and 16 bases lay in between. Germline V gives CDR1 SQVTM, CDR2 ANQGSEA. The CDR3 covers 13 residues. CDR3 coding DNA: TGCAGCTTTAAAGACCCCCAGGCCTACGAGCAGTACTTC. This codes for CSFKDPQAYEQYF.

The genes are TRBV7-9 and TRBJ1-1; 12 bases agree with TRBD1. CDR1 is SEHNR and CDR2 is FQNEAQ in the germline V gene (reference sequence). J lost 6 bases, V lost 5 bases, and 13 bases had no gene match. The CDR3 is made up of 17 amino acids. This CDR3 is CASSPYPGQGARAEAFF. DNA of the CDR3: TGTGCCAGCAGCCCCTATCCGGGACAGGGGGCAAGGGCTGAAGCTTTCTTT.

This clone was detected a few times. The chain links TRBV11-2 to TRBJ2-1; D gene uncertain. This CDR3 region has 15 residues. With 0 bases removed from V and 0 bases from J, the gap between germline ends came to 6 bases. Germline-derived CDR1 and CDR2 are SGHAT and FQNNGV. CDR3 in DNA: TGTGCCAGCAGCTTAGATACGGGCTCCTACAATGAGCAGTTCTTC. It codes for CASSLDTGSYNEQFF.

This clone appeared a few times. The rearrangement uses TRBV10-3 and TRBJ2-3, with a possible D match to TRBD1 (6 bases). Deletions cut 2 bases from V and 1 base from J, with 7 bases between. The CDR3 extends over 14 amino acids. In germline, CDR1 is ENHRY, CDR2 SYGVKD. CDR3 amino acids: CAISERQGTDTQYF. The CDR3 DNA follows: TGTGCCATCAGTGAGCGACAGGGCACAGATACGCAGTATTTT.

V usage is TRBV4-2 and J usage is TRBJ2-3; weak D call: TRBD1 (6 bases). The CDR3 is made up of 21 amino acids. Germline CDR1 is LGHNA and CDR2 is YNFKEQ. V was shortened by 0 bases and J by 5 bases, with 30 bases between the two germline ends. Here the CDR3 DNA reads TGTGCCAGCAGCCAAGAGGTCCGTCCATCCCCGGGACACCCAAGAGGAGATACGCAGTATTTT. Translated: CASSQEVRPSPGHPRGDTQYF.

In nucleotides, the CDR3 is TGTGCCAGCAGTGAAGCGCTTCAGGGGCCCCAGCATTTT. Translating gives CASSEALQGPQHF. The chain links TRBV2 to TRBJ1-5, with TRBD1 as a possible D gene (5 bases). CDR1 is SNHLY and CDR2 is FYNNEI in the germline V gene. The CDR3 runs to 13 residues. The V end was cut by 0 bases, the J end by 9 bases, with 9 bases between.

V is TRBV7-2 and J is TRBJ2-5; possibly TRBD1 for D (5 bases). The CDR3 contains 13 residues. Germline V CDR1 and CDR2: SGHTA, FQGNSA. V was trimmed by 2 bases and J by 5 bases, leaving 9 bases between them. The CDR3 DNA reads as TGTGCCAGCAGCTTAAGGGGTCAGGAGACCCAGTACTTC. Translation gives CASSLRGQETQYF.

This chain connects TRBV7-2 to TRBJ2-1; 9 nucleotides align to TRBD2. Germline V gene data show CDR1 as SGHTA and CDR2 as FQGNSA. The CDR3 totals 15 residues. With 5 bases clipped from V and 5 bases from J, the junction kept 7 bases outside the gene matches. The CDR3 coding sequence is TGTGCCAGCAGCATAACCGGGACTAGCCACAATGAGCAGTTCTTC. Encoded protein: CASSITGTSHNEQFF.

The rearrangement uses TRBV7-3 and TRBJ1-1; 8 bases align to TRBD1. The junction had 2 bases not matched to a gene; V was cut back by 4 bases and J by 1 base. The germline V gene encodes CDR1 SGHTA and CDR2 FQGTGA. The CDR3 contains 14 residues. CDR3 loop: CASSSGGWNTEAFF. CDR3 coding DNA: TGTGCCAGCAGCTCAGGGGGCTGGAACACTGAAGCTTTCTTT. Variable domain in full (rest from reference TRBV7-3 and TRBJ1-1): GAGVSQTPSNKVTEKGKYVELRCDPISGHTALYWYRQSLGQGPEFLIYFQGTGAADDSGLPNDRFFAVRPEGSVSTLKIQRTERGDSAVYLCASSSGGWNTEAFFGQGTRLTVV.

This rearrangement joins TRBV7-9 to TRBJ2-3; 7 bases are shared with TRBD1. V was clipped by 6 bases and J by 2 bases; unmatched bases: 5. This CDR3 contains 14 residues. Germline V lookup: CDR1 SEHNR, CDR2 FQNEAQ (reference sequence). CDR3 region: CASRGDSFTDTQYF. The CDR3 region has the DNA TGTGCCAGCAGGGGGGACAGTTTCACAGATACGCAGTATTTT.

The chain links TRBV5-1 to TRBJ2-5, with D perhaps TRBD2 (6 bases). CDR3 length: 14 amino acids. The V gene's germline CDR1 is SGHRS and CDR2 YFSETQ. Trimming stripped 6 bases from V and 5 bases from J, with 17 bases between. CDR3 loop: CASTEPGGDETQYF. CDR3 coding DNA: TGCGCCAGCACCGAACCCGGGGGTGACGAGACCCAGTACTTC. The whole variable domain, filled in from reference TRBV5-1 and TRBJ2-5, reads KAGVTQTPRYLIKTRGQQVTLSCSPISGHRSVSWYQQTPGQGLQFLFEYFSETQRNKGNFPGRFSGRQFSNSRSEMNVSTLELGDSALYLCASTEPGGDETQYFGPGTRLLVL.

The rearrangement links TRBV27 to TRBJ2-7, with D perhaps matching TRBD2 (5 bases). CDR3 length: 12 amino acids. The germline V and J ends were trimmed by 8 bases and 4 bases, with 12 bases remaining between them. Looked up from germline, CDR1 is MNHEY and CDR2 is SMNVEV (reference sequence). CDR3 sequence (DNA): TGTGCCAGCTGGGAGACTCCATACGAGCAGTACTTC. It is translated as CASWETPYEQYF.

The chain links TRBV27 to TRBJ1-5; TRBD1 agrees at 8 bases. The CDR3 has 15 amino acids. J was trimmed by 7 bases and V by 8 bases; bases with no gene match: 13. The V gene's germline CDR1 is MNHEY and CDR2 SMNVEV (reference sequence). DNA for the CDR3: TGTGCCAGCGGACCCGGGACAGGTAGATTCCAGCCCCAGCATTTT. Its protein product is CASGPGTGRFQPQHF.

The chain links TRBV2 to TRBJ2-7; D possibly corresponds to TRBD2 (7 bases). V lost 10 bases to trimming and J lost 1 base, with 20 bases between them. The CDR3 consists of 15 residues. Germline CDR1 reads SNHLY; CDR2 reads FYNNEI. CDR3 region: CATLGGERGSYEQYF. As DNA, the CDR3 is TGTGCCACCTTAGGGGGGGAAAGAGGGTCCTACGAGCAGTACTTC. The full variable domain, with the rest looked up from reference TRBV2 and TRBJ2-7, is EPEVTQTPSHQVTQMGQEVILRCVPISNHLYFYWYRQILGQKVEFLVSFYNNEISEKSEIFDDQFSVERPDGSNFTLKIRSTKLEDSAMYFCATLGGERGSYEQYFGPGTRLTVT.

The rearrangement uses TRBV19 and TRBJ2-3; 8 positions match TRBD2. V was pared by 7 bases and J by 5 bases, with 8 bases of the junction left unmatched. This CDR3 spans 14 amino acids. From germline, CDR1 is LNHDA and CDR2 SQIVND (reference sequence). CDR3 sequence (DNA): TGTGCCAGTACCCCGGGGGGGGGCGTAGATACGCAGTATTTT. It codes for CASTPGGGVDTQYF.

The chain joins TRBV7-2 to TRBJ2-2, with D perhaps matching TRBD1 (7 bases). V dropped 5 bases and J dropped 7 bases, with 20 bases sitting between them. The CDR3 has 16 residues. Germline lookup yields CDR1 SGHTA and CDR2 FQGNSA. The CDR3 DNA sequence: TGTGCCAGCAGCCCTAATGGACAGGTGGGGGGCGGGGAGCTGTTTTTT. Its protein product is CASSPNGQVGGGELFF.

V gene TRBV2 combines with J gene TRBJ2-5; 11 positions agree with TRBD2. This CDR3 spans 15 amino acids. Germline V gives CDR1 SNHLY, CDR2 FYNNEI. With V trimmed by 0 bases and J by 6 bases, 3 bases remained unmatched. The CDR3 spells CASSEASGRVQTQYF. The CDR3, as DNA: TGTGCCAGCAGTGAAGCTAGCGGGAGGGTTCAGACCCAGTACTTC.